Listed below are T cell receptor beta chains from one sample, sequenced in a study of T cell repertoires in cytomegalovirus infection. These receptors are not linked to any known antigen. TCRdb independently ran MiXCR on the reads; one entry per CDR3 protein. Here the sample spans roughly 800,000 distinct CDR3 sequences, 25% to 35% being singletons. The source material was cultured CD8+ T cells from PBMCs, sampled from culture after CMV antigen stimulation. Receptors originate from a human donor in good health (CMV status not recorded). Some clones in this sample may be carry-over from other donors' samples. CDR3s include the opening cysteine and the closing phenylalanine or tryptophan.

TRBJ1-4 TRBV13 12 CASSQQGEKLLF
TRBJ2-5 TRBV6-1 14 CASSEEGRRETQYF
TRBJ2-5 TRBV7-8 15 CASSNLRGAQETQYF
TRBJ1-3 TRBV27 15 CASSARTGAGNTIYF
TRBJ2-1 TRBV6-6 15 CASSYGPGGRNEQFF
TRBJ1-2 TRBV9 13 CASRAGPPDGYTF
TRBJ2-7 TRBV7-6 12 CASSLLAAEQYF
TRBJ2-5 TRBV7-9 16 CASSLRGFEFGETQYF
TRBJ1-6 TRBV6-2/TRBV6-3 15 CASRSGSSYNSPLHF
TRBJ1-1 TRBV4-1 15 CASSQPRQGAAEAFF
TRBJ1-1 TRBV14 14 CASSQGPLNTEAFF
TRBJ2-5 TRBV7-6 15 CASSLEGLAGGGQYF
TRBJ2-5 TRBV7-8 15 CASSLVEGRVETQYF
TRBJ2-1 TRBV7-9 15 CASSEGTSGANEQFF
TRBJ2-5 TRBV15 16 CATTNPRAGGKETQYF
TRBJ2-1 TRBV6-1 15 CASSDGQSSYNEQFF
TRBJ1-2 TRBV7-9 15 CASRSTEGRGYGYTF
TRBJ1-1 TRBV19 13 CASSIFDSTEAFF
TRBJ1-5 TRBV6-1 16 CASSDWTGASNQPQHF
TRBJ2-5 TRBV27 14 CASSLLGGGETQYF
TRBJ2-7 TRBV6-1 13 CASSPEWVYEQYF
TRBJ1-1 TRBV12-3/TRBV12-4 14 CASSLLAGNTEAFF
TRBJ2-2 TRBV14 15 CASSRGGPNTGELFF
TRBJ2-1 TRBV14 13 CASSQVEDNEQFF
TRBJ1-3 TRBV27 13 CASSAGTGNTIYF
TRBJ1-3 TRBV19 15 CASSIKGYSGNTIYF
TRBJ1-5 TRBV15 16 CATSGPMPVSNQPQHF
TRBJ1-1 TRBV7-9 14 CASSMDRMYTEAFF
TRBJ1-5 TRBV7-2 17 CASSLVGRGQGNQPQHF
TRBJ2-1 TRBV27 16 CASSPRVRGGGNEQFF
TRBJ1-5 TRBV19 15 CASSMGTGNGQPQHF
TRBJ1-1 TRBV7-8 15 CASSHRQGRGTEAFF
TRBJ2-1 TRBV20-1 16 CSARVTSGGNYNEQFF
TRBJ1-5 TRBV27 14 CASSHLGHNQPQHF
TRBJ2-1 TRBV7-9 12 CASSRQGDEQFF
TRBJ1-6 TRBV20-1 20 CSASGAATPVRSSYNSPLHF
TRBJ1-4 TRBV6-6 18 CASSPQEITTVTSEKLFF
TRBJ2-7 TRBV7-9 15 CASSPTSGTSYEQYF
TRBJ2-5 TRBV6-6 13 CASTGLPGETQYF
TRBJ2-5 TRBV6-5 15 CASSPWTGAMETQYF
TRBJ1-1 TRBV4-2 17 CASSQPTEGSLNTEAFF
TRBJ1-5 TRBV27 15 CASRGLGGFGQPQHF
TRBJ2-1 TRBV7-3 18 CASSFLGLAGSSYNEQFF
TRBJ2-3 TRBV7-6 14 CASSSGLAGATQYF
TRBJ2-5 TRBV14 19 CASSQDVRLAGARQETQYF
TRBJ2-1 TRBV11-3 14 CASSSRDRGDEQFF
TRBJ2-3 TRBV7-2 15 CASSLARDYTDTQYF
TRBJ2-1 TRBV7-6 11 CASSPLLEQFF
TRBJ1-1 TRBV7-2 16 CASSGGVGQLNTEAFF
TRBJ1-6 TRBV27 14 CASSPVRWNSPLHF
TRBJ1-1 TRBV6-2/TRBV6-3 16 CASSYSQQGGNTEAFF
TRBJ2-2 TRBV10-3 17 CAISGGSTYANTGELFF
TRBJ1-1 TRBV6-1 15 CASSLLTGRNTEAFF
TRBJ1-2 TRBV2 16 CASSELGGTPNYGYTF
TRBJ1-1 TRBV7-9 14 CASSQGGVNTEAFF
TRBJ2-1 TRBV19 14 CASSMGWGAVEQFF
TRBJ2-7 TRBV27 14 CASNSPATPYEQYF
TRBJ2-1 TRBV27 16 CASSPITGGPYNEQFF
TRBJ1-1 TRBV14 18 CASSQGRDRKTGNTEAFF
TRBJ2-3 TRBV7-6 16 CASSLLTIGGTDTQYF